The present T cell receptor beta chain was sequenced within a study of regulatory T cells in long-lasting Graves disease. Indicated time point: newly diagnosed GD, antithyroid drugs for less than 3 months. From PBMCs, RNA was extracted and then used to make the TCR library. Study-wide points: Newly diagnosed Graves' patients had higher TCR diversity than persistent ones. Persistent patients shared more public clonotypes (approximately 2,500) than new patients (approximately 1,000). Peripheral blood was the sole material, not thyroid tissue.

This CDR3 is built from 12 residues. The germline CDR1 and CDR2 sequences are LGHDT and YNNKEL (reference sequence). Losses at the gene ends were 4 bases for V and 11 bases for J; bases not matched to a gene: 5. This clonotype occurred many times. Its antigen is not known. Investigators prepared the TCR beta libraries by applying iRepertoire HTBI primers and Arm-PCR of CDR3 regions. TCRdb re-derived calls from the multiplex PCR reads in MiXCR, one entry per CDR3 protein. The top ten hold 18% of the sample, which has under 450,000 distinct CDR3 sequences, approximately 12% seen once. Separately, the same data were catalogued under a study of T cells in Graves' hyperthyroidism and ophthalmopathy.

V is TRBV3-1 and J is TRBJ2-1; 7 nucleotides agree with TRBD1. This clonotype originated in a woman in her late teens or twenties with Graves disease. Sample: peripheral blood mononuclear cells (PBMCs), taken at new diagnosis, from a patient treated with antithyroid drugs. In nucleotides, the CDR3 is TGTGCCAGCAGCCCTTGGGACAGCCAGCAGTTCTTC. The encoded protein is CASSPWDSQQFF.